The 13 T cell receptor beta chains listed next were all sequenced from one sample in a study of T cells in localized non-small cell lung cancer (dated by TCRdb to about 2020). The library was built by means of the immunoSEQ multiplex PCR assay. TCRdb holds this immuneACCESS table with in-frame rearrangements only. Some clones are missing; in checked studies, unresolved V genes explain under half, and the rest has no known cause. Counted in this sample were around 69,000 clones; 75% to 90% of them appeared once. The ten largest clones capture just under 2% of the sample. This material consisted of peripheral blood, taken before any cancer treatment. These receptors were collected from a woman between 35 and 75 years old with stage I lung adenocarcinoma.

This chain joins TRBV6-1 and TRBJ1-6; D remains ambiguous. V lost 2 bases and J lost 5, with 13 bases in between. The germline V gene has CDR1 MNHNS and CDR2 SASEGT. This CDR3 has 16 residues. CDR3 loop: CASSENGFRNNSPLHF. CDR3 DNA: TGTGCCAGCAGTGAAAACGGCTTTAGGAATAATTCACCCCTCCACTTT.

This clone was found once. The genes are TRBV7-8 and TRBJ2-7, with D hard to call. This CDR3 is built from 13 residues. CDR1 and CDR2 from the germline V gene are SGHVS and FQNEAQ. V lost 3 bases and J 5 bases, leaving 11 bases between the germline ends. The chain's CDR3 is CASSLGGSNEQYF. As DNA, the CDR3 is TGTGCCAGCAGCTTGGGTGGGTCAAACGAGCAGTACTTC.

J is TRBJ2-2 and V is TRBV9; D possibly corresponds to TRBD2 (5 bases). The CDR3 extends over 15 amino acids. The germline V gene has CDR1 SGDLS and CDR2 YYNGEE. V lost 2 bases to trimming and J lost 0 bases, with 8 bases between them. The CDR3 spells CASSVGGTNTGELFF. CDR3 in DNA: TGTGCCAGCAGCGTTGGAGGAACGAACACCGGGGAGCTGTTTTTT.

This clone was detected only once. The genes are TRBV4-2 and TRBJ2-3; no firm D call. Trimming left V 1 base short and J 8 bases short, with 19 bases between. The CDR3 has 16 residues. In germline, CDR1 is LGHNA, CDR2 YNFKEQ. The CDR3 is CASSQVVGKNIITQYF. CDR3 bases: TGTGCCAGCAGCCAAGTGGTGGGCAAAAATATTATTACGCAGTATTTT.

The chain has TRBV9 and TRBJ1-2, with TRBD1 matching 9 bases. Germline values: CDR1 SGDLS, CDR2 YYNGEE. V was clipped by 4 bases and J by 10 bases; unmatched bases: 8. The length of the CDR3 is 13 residues. Here the CDR3 reads CASSSGQGRAYTF. CDR3 bases: TGTGCCAGCAGCTCGGGACAGGGCCGGGCCTACACCTTC. The entire variable domain, with the rest obtained from reference TRBV9 and TRBJ1-2, is as follows: DSGVTQTPKHLITATGQRVTLRCSPRSGDLSVYWYQQSLDQGLQFLIQYYNGEERAKGNILERFSAQQFPDLHSELNLSSLELGDSALYFCASSSGQGRAYTFGSGTRLTVV.

J is TRBJ2-6 and V is TRBV2; no reliable D call. Trimming cost V 5 bases and J 1 base, with 12 bases left between them. The CDR3 length is 16 residues. Germline CDR1 SNHLY, CDR2 FYNNEI. CDR3 nucleotides: TGTGCCAGCAGTCCAAGCTCGGTTTCTGGGGCCAACGTCCTGACTTTC. Encoded protein: CASSPSSVSGANVLTF.

The gene calls are TRBV7-8 and TRBJ1-4; TRBD1 is a possible D gene (5 bases). Germline CDR1 and CDR2: SGHVS and FQNEAQ. This CDR3 has 13 residues. Trimming stripped 3 bases from V and 3 bases from J, with 5 bases between. CDR3 residues: CASSLGPNEKLFF. The CDR3 DNA reads as TGTGCCAGCAGCTTGGGGCCTAATGAAAAACTGTTTTTT.

This clone has a handful of counts. The V gene is TRBV7-9, the J gene TRBJ2-3; 11 bases are a match to TRBD2. V was pared by 1 base and J by 1 base, with 10 bases of the junction left unmatched. The CDR3 spans 19 residues. Germline CDR1 reads SEHNR; CDR2 reads FQNEAQ (reference sequence). CDR3 loop: CASSLVSLAGGARTDTQYF. For the CDR3, the DNA is TGTGCCAGCAGCTTAGTTTCTCTAGCGGGGGGAGCCCGCACAGATACGCAGTATTTT.

This chain uses TRBV28 with TRBJ1-5; no reliable D call. The germline CDR1 and CDR2 sequences are MDHEN and SYDVKM. With 7 bases removed from V and 0 bases from J, the gap between germline ends came to 13 bases. This CDR3 region has 15 residues. The CDR3 DNA reads TGTGCCAGCACCCGAGGACGCAATAGCAATCAGCCCCAGCATTTT. Amino acid sequence: CASTRGRNSNQPQHF.

The chain links TRBV5-1 to TRBJ1-4; TRBD1 matches at 10 bases. The CDR3 is 15 residues long. Germline V gives CDR1 SGHRS, CDR2 YFSETQ. The junction had 4 bases not matched to a gene; V was cut back by 2 bases and J by 6 bases. The CDR3 here is CASSLTGTGDEKLFF. DNA of the CDR3: TGCGCCAGCAGCTTAACCGGGACAGGGGATGAAAAACTGTTTTTT.

The chain joins TRBV4-3 to TRBJ2-1; TRBD2 aligns across 13 bases. Germline V gene lookup returns CDR1 LGHNA and CDR2 YSLEER. The CDR3 has 15 amino acids. Losses at the gene ends were 5 bases for V and 9 bases for J; bases not matched to a gene: 7. The CDR3 is CASSIGLAGESEQFF. The CDR3 DNA reads TGCGCCAGCAGCATCGGACTAGCGGGAGAGAGTGAGCAGTTCTTC.

This clone appeared a few times. The chain carries TRBV27 and TRBJ2-1; D possibly corresponds to TRBD2 (6 bases). The CDR3 sequence is 13 residues long. Trimming shortened V by 8 bases and J by 7 bases, and 15 bases separated the two germline ends. Germline V lookup: CDR1 MNHEY, CDR2 SMNVEV (reference sequence). The CDR3 region is CASGTGLGNEQFF. The CDR3 DNA reads as TGTGCCAGCGGGACTGGTTTGGGGAATGAGCAGTTCTTC.

This rearrangement joins TRBV14 to TRBJ2-7; 7 bases map to TRBD1. This CDR3 comprises 14 residues. Germline trimming cut 4 bases from V and 3 bases from J; bases unmatched to any gene: 6. Germline CDR1 is SGHDN and CDR2 is FVKESK. In DNA, the CDR3 is TGTGCCAGCAGCCCAGACCACAGGGGCTACGAGCAGTACTTC. Protein product: CASSPDHRGYEQYF.